One T cell receptor beta chain is described in this entry. Time point given: cycle 4 day 1 (C4D1), after five to seven weeks of nivolumab. All trial patients relapsed after autologous stem cell transplantation. Magnetic depletion of unwanted cells isolated CD4+ T cells from thawed PBMCs. There are 14 residues in the CDR3. Germline V CDR1 and CDR2: SGHRS, YFSETQ. Trimming left V 0 bases short and J 4 bases short, with 10 bases between. This specimen belongs to a study of PD-1 blockade in classical Hodgkin lymphoma. Generated by immunoSEQ multiplex PCR, the TCRdb table keeps only in-frame clones and is missing some. Of 29,000 or so clones listed, about four fifths are singletons.

The chain is built from TRBV5-1 and TRBJ1-2; D remains ambiguous. This TCR came from a human donor with classical Hodgkin lymphoma. The sample in question was CD4+ T cells from blood, obtained before the fourth cycle of nivolumab. In nucleotides, the CDR3 is TGCGCCAGCAGCTTGGACCGTAATCCCTATGGCTACACCTTC. This translates into CASSLDRNPYGYTF.